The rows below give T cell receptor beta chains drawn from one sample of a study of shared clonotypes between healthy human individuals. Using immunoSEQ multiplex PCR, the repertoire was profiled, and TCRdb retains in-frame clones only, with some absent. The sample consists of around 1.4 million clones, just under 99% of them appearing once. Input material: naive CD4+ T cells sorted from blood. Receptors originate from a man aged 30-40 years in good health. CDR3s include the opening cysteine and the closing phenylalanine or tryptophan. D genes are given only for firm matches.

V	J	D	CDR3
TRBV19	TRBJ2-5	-	CASSITRSGQETQYF
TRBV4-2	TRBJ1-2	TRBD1	CASSSGQGGYGYTF
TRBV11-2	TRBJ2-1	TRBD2	CASRLAGGPNEQFF
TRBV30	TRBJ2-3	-	CAWNPHRHTDTQYF
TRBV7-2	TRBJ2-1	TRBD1	CASSLAGTGISSYNEQFF
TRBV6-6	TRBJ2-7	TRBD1	CASSYLGQGGYEQYF
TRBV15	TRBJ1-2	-	CATSRDRGSGGYTF
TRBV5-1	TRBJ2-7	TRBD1	CASSLRQGNNEQYF
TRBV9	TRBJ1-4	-	CASSVERELIPEKLFF
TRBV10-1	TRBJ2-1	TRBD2	CASSDTSGRNEQFF
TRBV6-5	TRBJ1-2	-	CASSSPGGGDYGYTF
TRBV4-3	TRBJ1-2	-	CASSQVLGNRNYGYTF